The entry below gives a single T cell receptor (beta chain) sequence along with its context. Its specificity is unknown. This sample is part of a study of shared clonotypes between healthy human individuals. Study results and caveats: The researchers took only blood, and tissue repertoires probably look different. Incompleteness in sorted-subset sequencing, despite large depth, was shown by rarefaction. Clonotype sharing across donors was expected to vary with sequencing depth.

Assay used: immunoSEQ multiplex PCR; TCRdb lists only in-frame clones, some missing. Found here are 850,000 to 1,100,000 clones, approximately 75% of them singletons; the top ten hold approximately 0.9%. V was trimmed by 3 bases and J by 4 bases, leaving 10 bases between them. Germline V gene data show CDR1 as SGHTA and CDR2 as FQGNSA. This CDR3 has 13 residues. This TCR was recovered from a man between 18 and 35 years old in good health. Some clones in this sample may be carry-over from other donors' samples. Sequenced material: memory CD4+ T cells from PBMCs. The subset was: CD45RA-negative fraction. The rearrangement uses TRBV7-2 and TRBJ2-7; D unclear. The CDR3 nucleotides read TGTGCCAGCAGCTTCGTGGACCCTTACGAGCAGTACTTC. The encoded protein is CASSFVDPYEQYF.